This T cell receptor beta chain comes out of a study of blood T cell repertoires in COVID-19. Across the study: The cDNA or gDNA used as material had been derived from T cells, B-cell-depleted T cells, or PBMCs.

Per germline, CDR1 SGHTA and CDR2 FQGNSA. The CDR3 spans 14 residues. The V and J ends lost 5 bases and 5 bases respectively, with 15 bases between them. Followed over time, Seattle patients had been enrolled while infection was active. The protocol was immunoSEQ multiplex PCR, while the TCRdb copy is restricted to in-frame clones and leaves out a portion. The sample includes 110,000 or so clones, 85% of them seen just once. The clonotype was recovered from an older woman with COVID-19, enrolled during active disease. The sample comprised peripheral blood. The V and J genes are TRBV7-2 and TRBJ1-2; D gene unclear. CDR3 sequence: CASSLAGSGYGYTF. The CDR3 nucleotides are TGTGCCAGCAGCCTCGCGGGGTCCGGGTATGGCTACACCTTC.